This record looks at one T cell receptor (beta chain) sequence and its context. Its matching antigen is unknown. The data belong to a study of T cell repertoires in cytomegalovirus infection. Overall study findings and caveats: The response measured ex vivo was dominated by TCR beta clonotypes (HLA-C-restricted and CMV-specific).

Via MiXCR, TCRdb re-called the reads, giving one row per CDR3 protein. The profile covers 650,000 to 900,000 distinct CDR3 sequences, with 25% to 30% appearing a single time and around 14% taken by the ten largest. Sequencing was performed on cultured CD8+ T cells from PBMCs, taken from culture after CMV antigen stimulation. This TCR derives from a human donor in good health (CMV status not recorded). Some clones in this sample may be carry-over from other donors' samples.

The CDR3 DNA is TGTGCCAGCAGTTACTCAGATACAGGGGCAGATACGCAGTATTTT. This encodes CASSYSDTGADTQYF. The chain carries TRBV6-5 and TRBJ2-3; 7 bases match TRBD1. This CDR3 has 15 residues. The germline gives CDR1 MNHEY, CDR2 SVGAGI. The J segment lost 4 bases and the V segment lost 0 bases, leaving 4 bases of the junction unmatched.